The text below deals with one T cell receptor beta chain. These data belong to a study of blood T cell repertoires in COVID-19. Study-level background: Material from acute and convalescent COVID-19 was sourced from the United States, Italy and Spain. PBMCs, B-cell-depleted T cells, or T cells were the source of the cDNA or gDNA that made up the material.

Original methodology: The authors estimated nucleated cell counts from reference gene primer amplification. The data were produced by immunoSEQ multiplex PCR, yet TCRdb's version contains in-frame clones alone and is incomplete. The DNA was the basis for D and trimming; V, J and clone size are from that table. Of 250,000 or so clones in the sample, approximately 86% were seen once. The germline CDR1 and CDR2 sequences are MNHEY and SVGEGT. The CDR3 consists of 12 residues. Trimming removed 5 bases at V and 1 base at J, with 5 bases between. The chain links TRBV6-2 or TRBV6-3 to TRBJ1-2; D not resolved. The clonotype was recovered from a human donor in a cohort sampled during active COVID-19. Sequences were obtained from peripheral blood. This chain's CDR3 is CASSEGNYGYTF. CDR3 nucleotides: TGTGCCAGCAGTGAGGGTAACTATGGCTACACCTTC.